This TCR beta chain was identified in a study of shared clonotypes between healthy human individuals. Study summary: Donors had three CD4 naive, three CD4 memory, two CD8 naive and one CD8 memory plate apiece. Points from the study as a whole: Sharing across four donors was highest in naive CD4 (roughly 5%) and lowest in memory CD8 (around 0.4%).

The protocol was immunoSEQ multiplex PCR, while the TCRdb copy is restricted to in-frame clones and leaves out a portion. The data hold some 1.5 million clones, with roughly 96% observed a single time. CD4+ cells yielded CD45RA+ naive and CD45RA-negative memory subsets. The CDR3 contains 16 residues. Germline V CDR1 and CDR2: MDHEN, SYDVKM. Unmatched junction bases numbered 16, after V lost 5 bases and J lost 6 bases. Comments on this clone: Its target is unknown.

This rearrangement joins TRBV28 to TRBJ2-7; TRBD2 agrees at 7 bases. The receptor comes from a man aged 25-45 years in good health. Specimen: naive CD4+ T cells sorted from blood. Sample subset: CD45RA+ positively selected. The CDR3: CASSPTLGLGAGEQYF. The CDR3 bases are TGTGCCAGCAGTCCGACCCTCGGACTAGGGGCGGGCGAGCAGTACTTC.